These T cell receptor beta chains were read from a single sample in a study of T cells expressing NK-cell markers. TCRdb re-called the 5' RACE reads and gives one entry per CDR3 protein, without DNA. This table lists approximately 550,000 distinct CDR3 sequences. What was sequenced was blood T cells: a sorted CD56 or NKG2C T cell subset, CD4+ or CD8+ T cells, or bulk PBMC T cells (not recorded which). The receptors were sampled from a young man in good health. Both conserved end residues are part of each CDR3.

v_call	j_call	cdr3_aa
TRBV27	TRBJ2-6	CASRFTGQITTGANVLTF
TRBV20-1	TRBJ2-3	CSARGGGRSTDTQYF
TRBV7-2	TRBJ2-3	CASSLLGQMDTQYF
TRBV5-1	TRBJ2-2	CASSLNREANTGELFF
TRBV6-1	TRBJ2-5	CASILQGRETQYF
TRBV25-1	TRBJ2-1	CASSELETSVNEQFF
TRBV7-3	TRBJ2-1	CASSQTRDGNNEQFF
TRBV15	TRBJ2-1	CATSREDNYNEQFF
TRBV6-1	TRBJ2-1	CATQNGGTPSGINNEQFF
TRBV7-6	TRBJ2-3	CASSLATGSTDTQYF
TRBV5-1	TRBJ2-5	CASSTAPTSGSSGTQYF
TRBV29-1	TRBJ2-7	CSVREDYEQYF
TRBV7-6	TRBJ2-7	CASSLGGGPEQYF
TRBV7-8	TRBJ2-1	CASSPDLMADEQFF
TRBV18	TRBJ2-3	CASSPASGISTQYF
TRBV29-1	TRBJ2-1	CSVVAIGYNEQFF
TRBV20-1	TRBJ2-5	CSARAGTSVPETQYF
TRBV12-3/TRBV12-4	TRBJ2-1	CASLSRVGSYNEQFF